The 19 T cell receptor beta chains reported below all come from one sample, sequenced in a study of blood T cell repertoires in COVID-19. Sequenced by immunoSEQ multiplex PCR; TCRdb stores in-frame clones only, minus some. The sample consists of about 220,000 clones, about four fifths of them appearing once. Sequenced input: PBMCs or T cells enriched from blood (not recorded which). These receptor sequences come from a woman between 50 and 59 years old who had been exposed to COVID-19.

This chain connects TRBV18 to TRBJ2-2; unclear D gene. Germline values: CDR1 KGHSH, CDR2 LQKENI. This CDR3 is 13 amino acids long. Trimming took off 2 bases at V and 8 bases at J, with 9 bases between the two ends. The CDR3, as DNA: TGTGCCAGCTCACCATCAGTTCCAGGGGAGCTGTTTTTT. The encoded protein is CASSPSVPGELFF. Filled out from reference TRBV18 and TRBJ2-2, the complete variable domain reads NAGVMQNPRHLVRRRGQEARLRCSPMKGHSHVYWYRQLPEEGLKFMVYLQKENIIDESGMPKERFSAEFPKEGPSILRIQQVVRGDSAAYFCASSPSVPGELFFGEGSRLTVL.

The rearrangement uses TRBV11-2 and TRBJ2-1; TRBD1 matches 10 bases. The CDR3 loop spans 13 amino acids. Germline V CDR1 and CDR2: SGHAT, FQNNGV. With 8 bases clipped from V and 4 bases from J, the junction kept 2 bases outside the gene matches. The CDR3 DNA is TGTGCCAGCCGGGACAGGGGTTACAATGAGCAGTTCTTC. Translation gives CASRDRGYNEQFF.

The J gene is TRBJ1-5, the V gene TRBV7-9, with 8 positions matching TRBD1. This CDR3 comprises 17 residues. After removal of 5 bases from V and 6 bases from J, the junction contained 15 bases not matched to a gene. CDR1 is SEHNR and CDR2 is FQNEAQ in the germline V gene (reference sequence). Written as DNA, the CDR3 is TGTGCCAGCAGCGTCGGACAGGGTGAAGATTTGGGTCAGCCCCAGCATTTT. The encoded protein is CASSVGQGEDLGQPQHF.

This chain uses TRBV5-1 with TRBJ2-5; 7 bases match TRBD1. V shed 0 bases and J 5 bases; nucleotides not matched to a gene: 4. Germline-derived CDR1 and CDR2 are SGHRS and YFSETQ. CDR3 length: 14 amino acids. CDR3: CASSLEGRGETQYF. CDR3 sequence (DNA): TGCGCCAGCAGCTTGGAGGGCAGGGGGGAGACCCAGTACTTC.

The CDR3 bases are TGTGCCAGTAGTATGGGCCCGAACAATGAGCAGTTCTTC. This translates into CASSMGPNNEQFF. This chain connects TRBV19 to TRBJ2-1; no clear D gene. Deletions cut 3 bases from V and 5 bases from J, with 8 bases between. The length of the CDR3 is 13 residues. The germline V gene encodes CDR1 LNHDA and CDR2 SQIVND (reference sequence).

The chain recombines TRBV2 with TRBJ2-5; D remains ambiguous. There are 14 residues in the CDR3. The germline V gene encodes CDR1 SNHLY and CDR2 FYNNEI. V lost 7 bases, J lost 0 bases, and 12 bases lay in between. CDR3 sequence (DNA): TGTGCCAGCACTCTCACACTAAACCAAGAGACCCAGTACTTC. It codes for CASTLTLNQETQYF.

This chain links TRBV18 with TRBJ1-5; 10 positions match TRBD1. V was clipped by 3 bases and J by 6 bases; unmatched bases: 5. The CDR3 contains 15 residues. Per the germline V gene, CDR1 is KGHSH and CDR2 is LQKENI. DNA of the CDR3: TGTGCCAGCTCACCGACAGGGGGCCTCAGTCAGCCCCAGCATTTT. It codes for CASSPTGGLSQPQHF.

This chain joins TRBV2 and TRBJ1-6, with a tentative D call TRBD1 (6 bases). The CDR3 is 17 residues long. V gave up 3 bases and J gave up 0 bases, with 12 bases separating them. CDR1 and CDR2 (germline): SNHLY, FYNNEI. CDR3 DNA: TGTGCCAGCAGTGATACAGGGTTTAGCTCCTATAATTCACCCCTCCACTTT. Translation gives CASSDTGFSSYNSPLHF.

The genes are TRBV19 and TRBJ2-5; D unresolved. Deletions cut 1 base from V and 4 bases from J, with 7 bases between. The germline CDR1 and CDR2 sequences are LNHDA and SQIVND (reference sequence). The CDR3 consists of 13 residues. CDR3 protein: CASSIAVTETQYF. CDR3 in DNA: TGTGCCAGTAGTATAGCGGTAACAGAGACCCAGTACTTC. Variable domain in full (rest from reference TRBV19 and TRBJ2-5): DGGITQSPKYLFRKEGQNVTLSCEQNLNHDAMYWYRQDPGQGLRLIYYSQIVNDFQKGDIAEGYSVSREKKESFPLTVTSAQKNPTAFYLCASSIAVTETQYFGPGTRLLVL.

The chain joins TRBV10-2 to TRBJ2-7, with D possibly matching TRBD1 (5 bases). This CDR3 spans 15 amino acids. CDR1 WSHSY and CDR2 SAAADI come from the germline V gene. V shed 6 bases and J shed 2 bases, with 17 bases lying between them. CDR3 protein: CASSPSRQQAYEQYF. CDR3 DNA sequence: TGCGCCAGCAGCCCCAGTCGGCAACAGGCCTACGAGCAGTACTTC.

The V and J genes are TRBV27 and TRBJ1-2, with a tentative D call TRBD1 (5 bases). Trimming cost V 3 bases and J 2 bases, with 7 bases left between them. There are 13 residues in the CDR3. From germline, CDR1 is MNHEY and CDR2 SMNVEV (reference sequence). This CDR3 reads CASSFRGNYGYTF. CDR3 bases: TGTGCCAGCAGTTTTAGGGGAAACTATGGCTACACCTTC.

The chain joins TRBV4-1 to TRBJ2-7; the D gene is possibly TRBD1 (6 bases). This CDR3 is 15 amino acids long. The germline CDR1 and CDR2 sequences are MGHRA and YSYEKL. V was pared by 1 base and J by 2 bases, with 12 bases between. CDR3 bases: TGCGCCAGCAGCCAAGCACAGGGTTCTACCTACGAGCAGTACTTC. This codes for CASSQAQGSTYEQYF.

This sequence joins TRBV9 and TRBJ1-1; weak D call: TRBD1 (5 bases). V gave up 0 bases and J gave up 4 bases, with 13 bases separating them. The V gene's germline CDR1 is SGDLS and CDR2 YYNGEE. The CDR3 runs to 15 residues. The DNA for the CDR3 is TGTGCCAGCAGCGTAGGGGCAGGGTTGGGCACTGAAGCTTTCTTT. It translates to CASSVGAGLGTEAFF.

The V gene is TRBV28, the J gene TRBJ1-1; no clear D. The V gene's germline CDR1 is MDHEN and CDR2 SYDVKM. V was cut by 5 bases and J by 8 bases, with 15 bases left in between. The CDR3 contains 13 residues. The CDR3 DNA reads as TGTGCCAGCAGTCCCCCCCAGAGGAAAGAAGCTTTCTTT. Protein: CASSPPQRKEAFF. Variable domain in full (rest from reference TRBV28 and TRBJ1-1): DVKVTQSSRYLVKRTGEKVFLECVQDMDHENMFWYRQDPGLGLRLIYFSYDVKMKEKGDIPEGYSVSREKKERFSLILESASTNQTSMYLCASSPPQRKEAFFGQGTRLTVV.

Only a few counts were recorded for this clone. V usage is TRBV6-4 and J usage is TRBJ2-3; 7 bases fit TRBD2. The J segment lost 1 base and the V segment lost 4 bases, leaving 8 bases of the junction unmatched. CDR1 and CDR2 from the germline V gene are MRHNA and SNTAGT. The CDR3 spans 16 residues. In DNA, the CDR3 is TGTGCCAGCAGTGTGAACCTAGCGGATGGCACAGATACGCAGTATTTT. This sequence encodes CASSVNLADGTDTQYF.

This chain connects TRBV5-1 to TRBJ1-1; 11 bases fit TRBD1. J was trimmed by 4 bases and V by 4 bases; bases with no gene match: 6. There are 15 residues in the CDR3. CDR1 is SGHRS, CDR2 YFSETQ, per germline. The CDR3: CASSPGDRGVTEAFF. CDR3 DNA: TGCGCCAGCAGCCCAGGGGACAGGGGGGTCACTGAAGCTTTCTTT.

This chain connects TRBV6-5 to TRBJ2-7, with D maybe TRBD2 (5 bases). V lost 9 bases and J 2 bases, leaving 14 bases between the germline ends. CDR1 is MNHEY and CDR2 is SVGAGI in the germline V gene. This CDR3 is 13 amino acids long. The CDR3 nucleotides read TGTGCCAGTCGGAGGACGGTCACCTACGAGCAGTACTTC. Translation: CASRRTVTYEQYF.

This clone was seen just once. The chain recombines TRBV10-3 with TRBJ2-7; tentative D call: TRBD2 (5 bases). Germline loops: CDR1 ENHRY, CDR2 SYGVKD. V was pared by 2 bases and J by 1 base, with 12 bases between. The CDR3 spans 15 residues. The CDR3 loop reads CAISERGIESYEQYF. CDR3 sequence (DNA): TGTGCCATCAGTGAGAGAGGGATAGAGTCCTACGAGCAGTACTTC.

The CDR3 reads CASSTSRQGAFTGELFF. The CDR3 DNA is TGTGCCAGCTCAACCTCGCGACAGGGGGCGTTTACCGGGGAGCTGTTTTTT. This chain links TRBV18 with TRBJ2-2; TRBD1 matches 10 bases. Germline V CDR1 and CDR2: KGHSH, LQKENI. Trimming cost V 5 bases and J 5 bases; bases outside gene matches: 11. CDR3 length: 17 residues.